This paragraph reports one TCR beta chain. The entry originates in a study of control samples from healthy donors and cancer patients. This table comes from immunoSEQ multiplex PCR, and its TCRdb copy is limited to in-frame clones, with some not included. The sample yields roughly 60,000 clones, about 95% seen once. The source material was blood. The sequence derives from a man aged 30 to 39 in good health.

CDR3 in amino acids: CASSPLTGPNEQFF. The CDR3 region has the DNA TGTGCCAGCTCACCGCTGACAGGGCCGAATGAGCAGTTCTTC. The rearrangement uses TRBV18 and TRBJ2-1; 7 nucleotides agree with TRBD1. After removal of 3 bases from V and 7 bases from J, the junction contained 6 bases not matched to a gene. Germline V lookup: CDR1 KGHSH, CDR2 LQKENI. The CDR3 has 14 amino acids.